The 24 T cell receptor beta chains given below trace back to one sample, sequenced in a study of T cells after yellow fever vaccination. TCRdb itself ran the 5' RACE reads through MiXCR, one entry per CDR3 protein. The table records roughly 250,000 distinct CDR3 sequences, 13% of them present only once. The sequencing here drew on CD4+ T cells sorted from PBMCs, taken 45 days after the yellow fever booster vaccination. These receptors came from a man aged 25-45 years who received the YFV17D yellow fever vaccine.

This clonotype was seen a few times. The chain is built from TRBV5-1 and TRBJ2-7; D possibly corresponds to TRBD2 (7 bases). V was trimmed by 1 base and J by 1 base, leaving 21 bases between them. This CDR3 region has 18 residues. Germline CDR1 SGHRS, CDR2 YFSETQ. The CDR3 bases are TGCGCCAGCAGCTTGTTGGGGGGCCGCGCTAGCGGTTCCTACGAGCAGTACTTC. Translated, it gives CASSLLGGRASGSYEQYF.

The V gene is TRBV20-1, the J gene TRBJ1-2; D call uncertain. In germline, CDR1 is DFQATT, CDR2 SNEGSKA (reference sequence). The V end was cut by 5 bases, the J end by 4 bases, with 14 bases between. The CDR3 length is 13 residues. The CDR3 DNA reads as TGCAGTGCTTACCAACAGTGGGGCTATGGCTACACCTTC. It yields the protein CSAYQQWGYGYTF.

The chain joins TRBV5-1 to TRBJ2-7; D ambiguous. The CDR3 has 14 amino acids. V shed 0 bases and J shed 4 bases, with 11 bases lying between them. The germline V gene has CDR1 SGHRS and CDR2 YFSETQ. The CDR3 loop is CASSLDQVRYEQYF. As DNA, the CDR3 is TGCGCCAGCAGCTTGGATCAGGTGCGATACGAGCAGTACTTC. The entire variable domain, with the rest obtained from reference TRBV5-1 and TRBJ2-7, is as follows: KAGVTQTPRYLIKTRGQQVTLSCSPISGHRSVSWYQQTPGQGLQFLFEYFSETQRNKGNFPGRFSGRQFSNSRSEMNVSTLELGDSALYLCASSLDQVRYEQYFGPGTRLTVT.

The sample holds a few counts of this clonotype. This sequence joins TRBV10-3 and TRBJ2-5; D remains ambiguous. The CDR3 is 13 amino acids. The germline gives CDR1 ENHRY, CDR2 SYGVKD. Trimming removed 0 bases from V and 5 bases from J, with 7 bases in between. The CDR3 protein is CAISESMRETQYF. The CDR3 DNA is TGTGCCATCAGTGAGTCGATGAGGGAGACCCAGTACTTC.

The chain employs TRBV7-2 and TRBJ2-5; D may be TRBD1 or TRBD2 (5 bases each). Per the germline V gene, CDR1 is SGHTA and CDR2 is FQGNSA. This CDR3 spans 14 amino acids. The V gene lost 2 bases and the J gene lost 5 bases, with 12 bases spanning the gap. This CDR3 reads CASSLPRGRETQYF. In nucleotides, the CDR3 is TGTGCCAGCAGCTTACCTCGGGGCCGGGAGACCCAGTACTTC.

The V gene is TRBV7-2, the J gene TRBJ2-7; 7 bases are a match to TRBD2. The CDR3 is 14 amino acids. Losses at the gene ends were 1 base for V and 3 bases for J; bases not matched to a gene: 3. CDR1 is SGHTA and CDR2 is FQGNSA in the germline V gene. This chain's CDR3 is CASSLGPSGYEQYF. The CDR3 DNA sequence: TGTGCCAGCAGCTTAGGCCCTAGCGGCTACGAGCAGTACTTC.

Concerning this clonotype itself: The junction does not match germline at one end; this may be a read error. The chain combines TRBV20-1 with TRBJ1-2, with D tentatively TRBD1 (5 bases). This CDR3 has 14 residues. Per the germline V gene, CDR1 is DFQATT and CDR2 is SNEGSKA (reference sequence). CDR3 sequence (DNA): TGCAGTGCTATTGGTCCGGGGCAGAACTATGGCTTCACCTTC. This sequence encodes CSAIGPGQNYGFTF.

The chain has TRBV7-2 and TRBJ2-5; D unresolved. This CDR3 has 12 residues. Germline V gene data show CDR1 as SGHTA and CDR2 as FQGNSA. Trimming cost V 2 bases and J 5 bases, with 6 bases left between them. CDR3 in DNA: TGTGCCAGCAGCTTATACGGGGAGACCCAGTACTTC. Its translation: CASSLYGETQYF.

This clonotype was detected only a few times. V usage is TRBV15 and J usage is TRBJ2-7; 10 bases line up with TRBD1. This CDR3 region has 15 residues. The V and J ends lost 7 bases and 5 bases, in that order; junction bases with no gene match: 11. Looked up from germline, CDR1 is LNHNV and CDR2 is YYDKDF (reference sequence). For the CDR3, the DNA is TGTGCCACCAAGGCCAACGGGACAGGGGTTGACGAGCAGTACTTC. This codes for CATKANGTGVDEQYF.

In this sample, this clonotype turned up many times. This sequence joins TRBV29-1 and TRBJ2-3; D is ambiguous. V dropped 4 bases and J dropped 3 bases, with 8 bases sitting between them. Germline V lookup: CDR1 SQVTM, CDR2 ANQGSEA. The CDR3 runs 12 residues. The CDR3 region is CSVGRDTDTQYF. CDR3 sequence (DNA): TGCAGCGTTGGTAGGGATACAGATACGCAGTATTTT.

This clonotype occurred a few times. The chain employs TRBV20-1 and TRBJ2-5, with TRBD2 matching over 9 bases. V gave up 1 base and J gave up 3 bases; unmatched junction bases: 9. The CDR3 contains 16 residues. From germline, CDR1 is DFQATT and CDR2 SNEGSKA (reference sequence). CDR3 sequence reads: CSARGAGGRGKETQYF. The CDR3 DNA sequence: TGCAGTGCTAGAGGAGCGGGAGGCAGGGGGAAAGAGACCCAGTACTTC.

Only a few counts were recorded for this clonotype. The V gene is TRBV5-1, the J gene TRBJ2-2, with 8 bases lining up with TRBD2. Looked up from germline, CDR1 is SGHRS and CDR2 is YFSETQ. The junction had 14 bases not matched to a gene; V was cut back by 2 bases and J by 8 bases. The CDR3 consists of 17 residues. The CDR3 is CASSLTGASGFPGELFF. Written as DNA, the CDR3 is TGCGCCAGCAGCTTAACCGGGGCTAGCGGGTTTCCGGGGGAGCTGTTTTTT. Looking up the rest from reference TRBV5-1 and TRBJ2-2 gives the full variable domain: KAGVTQTPRYLIKTRGQQVTLSCSPISGHRSVSWYQQTPGQGLQFLFEYFSETQRNKGNFPGRFSGRQFSNSRSEMNVSTLELGDSALYLCASSLTGASGFPGELFFGEGSRLTVL.

The rearrangement uses TRBV5-1 and TRBJ2-7, with D possibly matching TRBD2 (6 bases). Trimming removed 1 base at V and 4 bases at J, with 15 bases between. The CDR3 runs to 15 residues. Germline V gene data show CDR1 as SGHRS and CDR2 as YFSETQ. The CDR3, as DNA: TGCGCCAGCAGCTTGATCGGTGATAGCGGATACGAGCAGTACTTC. As protein: CASSLIGDSGYEQYF.

The gene calls are TRBV5-1 and TRBJ2-1; TRBD2 is a possible D gene (6 bases). V was shortened by 0 bases and J by 6 bases, with 10 bases between the two germline ends. There are 14 residues in the CDR3. Germline CDR1 SGHRS, CDR2 YFSETQ. CDR3 protein: CASSLGEGLNEQFF. DNA of the CDR3: TGCGCCAGCAGCTTGGGAGAGGGACTCAATGAGCAGTTCTTC.

The chain links TRBV7-8 to TRBJ2-3; D possibly corresponds to TRBD2 (6 bases). The CDR3 contains 15 residues. In germline, CDR1 is SGHVS, CDR2 FQNEAQ. The V end was cut by 5 bases, the J end by 3 bases, with 15 bases between. The CDR3 DNA reads as TGTGCCAGCAGCCTAATTTCGGCGGGAACAGATACGCAGTATTTT. It specifies CASSLISAGTDTQYF.

This clonotype was observed a few times. In DNA form, the CDR3 reads TGCAGCGTTGAAATCCGCTGGGGGGTAGCGGGAGCTGGTGAGCAGTACTTC. This gives the protein CSVEIRWGVAGAGEQYF. The V gene is TRBV29-1, the J gene TRBJ2-7, with TRBD2 identical over 9 bases. CDR1 is SQVTM, CDR2 ANQGSEA, per germline. The V and J ends lost 2 bases and 7 bases, in that order; junction bases with no gene match: 18. This CDR3 contains 17 residues.

This clonotype was seen a handful of times. Here the CDR3 reads CASSLNRNEQFF. The DNA for the CDR3 is TGTGCCAGCAGCTTAAACAGAAATGAGCAGTTCTTC. V gene TRBV7-2 combines with J gene TRBJ2-1, with D unclear. The length of the CDR3 is 12 residues. V lost 2 bases and J 7 bases, leaving 6 bases between the germline ends. Germline V lookup: CDR1 SGHTA, CDR2 FQGNSA.

This clonotype has just a few counts. This chain links TRBV3-1 with TRBJ2-2; D might be TRBD2 (6 bases). Trimming took off 1 base at V and 3 bases at J, with 15 bases between the two ends. This CDR3 is 17 amino acids long. In germline, CDR1 is LGHDT, CDR2 YNNKEL (reference sequence). This chain's CDR3 is CASSQVSETRHTGELFF. CDR3 nucleotides: TGTGCCAGCAGCCAAGTTTCTGAGACTAGGCACACCGGGGAGCTGTTTTTT.

This clonotype turned up a few times. This chain links TRBV7-3 with TRBJ2-2; D call uncertain. This CDR3 has 13 amino acids. The germline V gene has CDR1 SGHTA and CDR2 FQGTGA. V lost 3 bases to trimming and J lost 5 bases, with 7 bases between them. Written as DNA, the CDR3 is TGTGCCAGCAGCTTCTCTAGTACCGGGGAGCTGTTTTTT. Translating it yields CASSFSSTGELFF. The variable domain in full, with the rest retrieved from reference TRBV7-3 and TRBJ2-2, is GAGVSQTPSNKVTEKGKYVELRCDPISGHTALYWYRQSLGQGPEFLIYFQGTGAADDSGLPNDRFFAVRPEGSVSTLKIQRTERGDSAVYLCASSFSSTGELFFGEGSRLTVL.

J is TRBJ2-7 and V is TRBV4-2; D might be TRBD1 or TRBD2, each matching 6 bases. Germline values: CDR1 LGHNA, CDR2 YNFKEQ. Trimming cost V 5 bases and J 3 bases, with 20 bases left between them. The CDR3 runs 16 residues. CDR3 bases: TGTGCCAGCAGCTCGGCCGGGGGCGGTTTTTTCTACGAGCAGTACTTC. Translation gives CASSSAGGGFFYEQYF.

The V gene is TRBV20-1, the J gene TRBJ1-5, with a tentative D call TRBD1 (6 bases). Germline V CDR1 and CDR2: DFQATT, SNEGSKA (reference sequence). The CDR3 is made up of 13 amino acids. Trimming cost V 6 bases and J 8 bases, with 17 bases left between them. CDR3 residues: CSAGGAGPEPQHF. As DNA, the CDR3 is TGCAGTGCGGGGGGGGCCGGTCCGGAGCCCCAGCATTTT.

Ten or more counts support this clonotype. Relative to the germline gene, one junction end is altered; a read error may explain this. The chain recombines TRBV7-7 with TRBJ2-5, with TRBD1 identical over 9 bases. Germline CDR1 is SSHAT and CDR2 is FNYEAQ (reference sequence). The CDR3 loop spans 14 amino acids. The CDR3 bases are TGTGCTAGCAGCTTATCCGGGACAGGGCTCAAGAAGTGGTTC. Its translation: CASSLSGTGLKKWF.

The V gene is TRBV12-3 or TRBV12-4, the J gene TRBJ2-7; D is possibly TRBD1 (6 bases). The CDR3 sequence is 14 residues long. Trimming left V 9 bases short and J 7 bases short, with 22 bases between. The CDR3 DNA sequence: TGTGCCAGTACAGGGCAGACTGCCTTTGGGGAGCAGTACTTC. Protein: CASTGQTAFGEQYF.

This clonotype was counted only a few times. The chain employs TRBV3-1 and TRBJ2-5; the match to TRBD1 covers 7 bases. The J segment lost 4 bases and the V segment lost 3 bases, leaving 8 bases of the junction unmatched. This CDR3 is built from 15 residues. Germline loops: CDR1 LGHDT, CDR2 YNNKEL (reference sequence). The CDR3 DNA sequence: TGTGCCAGCAGCCATAGACAGGGTTTAGTAGAGACCCAGTACTTC. This encodes CASSHRQGLVETQYF.